The rows below give T cell receptor beta chains drawn from one sample of a study of vaccination and CD4 T cells after COVID-19. Antigens for these TCRs are unknown. TCRdb reprocessed the PCR reads via MiXCR and lists one record per CDR3 protein. The sample lists roughly 24,000 distinct CDR3 sequences; around 54% were seen once. The sequencing sample was made of CD4+ T cells from blood, cultured in vitro. The receptors here all came from a human donor who had recovered from COVID-19. Both conserved end residues are trimmed from each CDR3.

j_gene: TRBJ1-2; v_gene: TRBV30; CDR3aa: AWSVQYGYT
j_gene: TRBJ1-5; v_gene: TRBV6-2/TRBV6-3; CDR3aa: ASSYRQGPNQPQH
j_gene: TRBJ2-6; v_gene: TRBV7-6; CDR3aa: ASSLGQSSSGANVLT
j_gene: TRBJ1-1; v_gene: TRBV6-1; CDR3aa: ATIRGKDTEAF
j_gene: TRBJ2-4; v_gene: TRBV20-1; CDR3aa: SARDGKGSDIQY
j_gene: TRBJ2-7; v_gene: TRBV5-1; CDR3aa: ASSLPPSGAGEQY
j_gene: TRBJ1-1; v_gene: TRBV12-3/TRBV12-4; CDR3aa: ASSIQGRTEAF
j_gene: TRBJ1-1; v_gene: TRBV11-3; CDR3aa: ASSFAMNTEAF
j_gene: TRBJ2-7; v_gene: TRBV6-2/TRBV6-3; CDR3aa: ASRPTGFYEQY
j_gene: TRBJ2-7; v_gene: TRBV27; CDR3aa: ASSSPARDRGYEQY
j_gene: TRBJ2-7; v_gene: TRBV24-1; CDR3aa: ATSDIRAPPRSSYEQY
j_gene: TRBJ2-7; v_gene: TRBV9; CDR3aa: ASSAGTGVYEQY
j_gene: TRBJ1-5; v_gene: TRBV27; CDR3aa: ASSLEGDSNQPQH
j_gene: TRBJ2-2; v_gene: TRBV7-2; CDR3aa: ASSLWTGRTGELF
j_gene: TRBJ1-1; v_gene: TRBV20-1; CDR3aa: SALDRGYMNTEAF
j_gene: TRBJ2-3; v_gene: TRBV7-3; CDR3aa: ASSRRGGTDTQY
j_gene: TRBJ2-2; v_gene: TRBV7-9; CDR3aa: ASSMEGLGELF
j_gene: TRBJ2-5; v_gene: TRBV5-1; CDR3aa: ASSPWRREETQY
j_gene: TRBJ1-2; v_gene: TRBV6-5; CDR3aa: ASSYTSGPPYGYT
j_gene: TRBJ2-5; v_gene: TRBV11-3; CDR3aa: ASSLHRLAGGPRETQY
j_gene: TRBJ2-5; v_gene: TRBV27; CDR3aa: ASRPSGGPGETQY
j_gene: TRBJ2-5; v_gene: TRBV5-1; CDR3aa: ASSGGAYQETQY
j_gene: TRBJ2-7; v_gene: TRBV20-1; CDR3aa: SASSGTGSLEQY
j_gene: TRBJ1-6; v_gene: TRBV30; CDR3aa: AWSTGGDYSPLH
j_gene: TRBJ2-3; v_gene: TRBV11-2; CDR3aa: ASSLGASASTDTQY
j_gene: TRBJ2-2; v_gene: TRBV5-4; CDR3aa: ASSPRIGGGPGGTGELF
j_gene: TRBJ1-1; v_gene: TRBV7-2; CDR3aa: ASRGTGGASTEAF
j_gene: TRBJ2-1; v_gene: TRBV27; CDR3aa: ASSLSWTTTNEQF
j_gene: TRBJ2-7; v_gene: TRBV6-2/TRBV6-3; CDR3aa: ASRGFEQY